This passage covers 5 T cell receptor beta chains from one sample sequenced in a study of blood T cells in healthy people across ages. A second about 6 to 12 cycle PCR used barcoded and J-beta primers. TCRdb redid the calling of the 5' RACE reads with MiXCR, one entry per CDR3 protein. The table shows approximately 850,000 distinct CDR3 sequences, with roughly 64% occurring only once. Sample: blood. The receptors come from a man aged 25-40 years in good health.

J is TRBJ2-5 and V is TRBV25-1; tentatively, D is TRBD1 (5 bases). Germline-derived CDR1 and CDR2 are MGHDK and SYGVNS. This CDR3 contains 16 residues. The V and J ends lost 6 bases and 1 base respectively, with 18 bases between them. The CDR3 sequence: CASRDSRGGGQETQYF. The CDR3 region has the DNA TGTGCCAGCAGAGATTCTAGGGGCGGCGGCCAAGAGACCCAGTACTTC. Based on the CDR3 plus reference TRBV25-1 and TRBJ2-5, the full variable domain is EADIYQTPRYLVIGTGKKITLECSQTMGHDKMYWYQQDPGMELHLIHYSYGVNSTEKGDLSSESTVSRIRTEHFPLTLESARPSHTSQYLCASRDSRGGGQETQYFGPGTRLLVL.

The DNA for the CDR3 is TGTGCCAGCAGCCACGCGGGGGGGCCGCCCGGGGAGCTGTTTTTT. The encoded protein is CASSHAGGPPGELFF. The chain employs TRBV4-2 and TRBJ2-2; 9 positions match TRBD2. The junction had 5 bases not matched to a gene; V was cut back by 3 bases and J by 6 bases. This CDR3 has 15 residues. CDR1 and CDR2 (germline): LGHNA, YNFKEQ.

This clonotype was detected only once. V usage is TRBV9 and J usage is TRBJ2-5; D perhaps matches TRBD2 (5 bases). There are 13 residues in the CDR3. V was shortened by 4 bases and J by 11 bases, with 18 bases between the two germline ends. Looked up from germline, CDR1 is SGDLS and CDR2 is YYNGEE. CDR3 DNA: TGTGCCAGCAGCCCAGGAGCTACTTGGGAGCAGTACTTC. Translated: CASSPGATWEQYF.

The rearrangement joins TRBV6-2 or TRBV6-3 to TRBJ2-7; TRBD1 aligns across 9 bases. The junction had 7 bases not matched to a gene; V was cut back by 7 bases and J by 0 bases. The CDR3 has 15 residues. Germline-derived CDR1 and CDR2 are MNHEY and SVGEGT. The CDR3: CASTDGTGYSYEQYF. CDR3 DNA: TGTGCCAGCACCGATGGGACAGGGTACTCCTACGAGCAGTACTTC.

The J gene is TRBJ1-2, the V gene TRBV6-2 or TRBV6-3; D is ambiguous. This CDR3 comprises 11 residues. Trimming pared 0 bases from V and 7 bases from J, leaving 3 bases between. Germline V lookup: CDR1 MNHEY, CDR2 SVGEGT. In DNA, the CDR3 is TGTGCCAGCAGTTACTCGCTTGGCTACACCTTC. Its protein is CASSYSLGYTF.